The 32 T cell receptor beta chains given below trace back to one sample, sequenced in a study of T-cell memory formation after mild COVID-19. TCRdb passed the 5' RACE reads through MiXCR, listing each CDR3 protein once. The sample records about 100,000 distinct CDR3 sequences, about 18% being singletons. The source material was PBMCs or a T cell subset sorted from them (not recorded which). Source of these receptors: a man aged 18 to 30 who had mild COVID-19 (a few samples of this study predate the infection). Cell type and time point are not known.

J is TRBJ1-6 and V is TRBV5-1; possibly TRBD1 for D (5 bases). Germline-derived CDR1 and CDR2 are SGHRS and YFSETQ. V was shortened by 4 bases and J by 9 bases, with 14 bases between the two germline ends. The length of the CDR3 is 14 residues. The chain's CDR3 is CASSPYGGGSPLHF. CDR3 DNA: TGCGCCAGCAGCCCATATGGGGGAGGTTCACCCCTCCACTTT.

The chain uses TRBV7-3 and TRBJ1-6; D is unclear. Trimming left V 0 bases short and J 3 bases short, with 6 bases between. Germline V lookup: CDR1 SGHTA, CDR2 FQGTGA. There are 15 residues in the CDR3. CDR3 DNA sequence: TGTGCCAGCAGCTTAACGGCCGGCTATAATTCACCCCTCCACTTT. This codes for CASSLTAGYNSPLHF.

This clonotype came up a few times. V and J are TRBV7-6 and TRBJ2-6, with D perhaps TRBD2 (6 bases). Trimming left V 1 base short and J 2 bases short, with 18 bases between. The CDR3 has 19 amino acids. Germline V gene sequence: CDR1 SGHVS, CDR2 FNYEAQ. The CDR3 DNA follows: TGTGCCAGCAGCTTAGGCGGGGAAGGGTGGGTAACTGGGGCCAACGTCCTGACTTTC. Translating gives CASSLGGEGWVTGANVLTF.

There are a few counts of this clonotype. This chain uses TRBV2 with TRBJ1-2, with 11 bases fitting TRBD1. This CDR3 has 12 residues. V dropped 8 bases and J dropped 4; count of bases not matched to a gene: 0. CDR1 and CDR2 (germline): SNHLY, FYNNEI. The DNA for the CDR3 is TGTGCCAGCGGACAGGGGGCCTATGGCTACACCTTC. This sequence encodes CASGQGAYGYTF.

This chain uses TRBV6-5 with TRBJ1-6; a weak D match, TRBD1 (6 bases). With 0 bases removed from V and 7 bases from J, the gap between germline ends came to 16 bases. CDR3 length: 17 residues. Per germline, CDR1 MNHEY and CDR2 SVGAGI. Here the CDR3 reads CASSYSRWGADNSPLHF. The CDR3 DNA sequence: TGTGCCAGCAGTTACTCGAGATGGGGGGCCGACAATTCACCCCTCCACTTT.

A few counts support this clonotype. This chain joins TRBV5-1 and TRBJ1-1, with a tentative D call TRBD1 (6 bases). Germline V gene data show CDR1 as SGHRS and CDR2 as YFSETQ. V lost 4 bases and J 4 bases, leaving 14 bases between the germline ends. There are 14 residues in the CDR3. The CDR3 sequence: CASSPVSGATEAFF. CDR3 nucleotide sequence: TGCGCCAGCAGCCCCGTATCAGGGGCCACTGAAGCTTTCTTT. Based on the CDR3 plus reference TRBV5-1 and TRBJ1-1, the full variable domain is KAGVTQTPRYLIKTRGQQVTLSCSPISGHRSVSWYQQTPGQGLQFLFEYFSETQRNKGNFPGRFSGRQFSNSRSEMNVSTLELGDSALYLCASSPVSGATEAFFGQGTRLTVV.

The J gene is TRBJ1-5, the V gene TRBV6-5; D ambiguous. The CDR3 is 14 amino acids. V shed 2 bases and J shed 2 bases, with 7 bases lying between them. Germline-derived CDR1 and CDR2 are MNHEY and SVGAGI. The CDR3 nucleotides read TGTGCCAGCAGTTACGCGGAGGGCAATCAGCCCCAGCATTTT. It encodes CASSYAEGNQPQHF.

In its sample, this clonotype was seen a few times. This rearrangement joins TRBV7-2 to TRBJ1-1, with 9 bases fitting TRBD1. J lost 5 bases, V lost 2 bases, and 3 bases had no gene match. Germline assignment: CDR1 SGHTA and CDR2 FQGNSA. The CDR3 is 14 residues long. The DNA of the CDR3 is TGTGCCAGCAGCTTATTACAGGGGGCAACTGAAGCTTTCTTT. Its translation: CASSLLQGATEAFF.

The chain recombines TRBV5-1 with TRBJ1-3, with D uncertain. The CDR3 length is 15 residues. The germline CDR1 and CDR2 sequences are SGHRS and YFSETQ. The ends were cut back, 4 bases at V and 0 bases at J, with 11 bases in the middle. The CDR3, as DNA: TGCGCCAGCAGCGCGGACGGCATCTCTGGAAACACCATATATTTT. Its translation is CASSADGISGNTIYF.

Many counts were recorded for this clonotype. The gene calls are TRBV12-3 or TRBV12-4 and TRBJ1-2; D ambiguous. Trimming shortened V by 6 bases and J by 8 bases, and 19 bases separated the two germline ends. This CDR3 has 14 amino acids. Written as DNA, the CDR3 is TGTGCCAGCAGGGACGAGGACGGTGCTGGAGGCTACACCTTC. This codes for CASRDEDGAGGYTF.

This clonotype has ten or more counts. The V call is TRBV12-3 or TRBV12-4, the J call TRBJ2-3; 8 positions match TRBD1. CDR3 length: 16 residues. The junction had 12 bases not matched to a gene; V was cut back by 6 bases and J by 4 bases. CDR3 residues: CASRPGTGRGPDTQYF. CDR3 nucleotides: TGTGCCAGCAGACCGGGGACAGGTCGTGGTCCAGATACGCAGTATTTT.

There are a few counts of this clonotype. The J gene is TRBJ2-7, the V gene TRBV7-2, with D possibly being TRBD2 (7 bases). This CDR3 contains 14 residues. Germline CDR1 SGHTA, CDR2 FQGNSA. Trimming stripped 0 bases from V and 7 bases from J, with 13 bases between. The CDR3 region has the DNA TGTGCCAGCAGCTTAGCGGGGGGGCCGTATGAGCAGTACGTC. Translating it yields CASSLAGGPYEQYV.

In this sample, this clonotype turned up many times. This chain uses TRBV5-1 with TRBJ2-3, with D tentatively TRBD1 or TRBD2 (6 bases each). Trimming shortened V by 4 bases and J by 8 bases, and 17 bases separated the two germline ends. The length of the CDR3 is 14 residues. Germline V CDR1 and CDR2: SGHRS, YFSETQ. CDR3 region: CASSTGDTGVTQYF. CDR3 nucleotide sequence: TGCGCCAGCAGCACGGGGGACACCGGCGTTACGCAGTATTTT.

This clonotype was seen only a few times. V and J are TRBV4-3 and TRBJ1-5; D is unclear. The CDR3 totals 13 residues. Per germline, CDR1 LGHNA and CDR2 YSLEER. Trimming shortened V by 0 bases and J by 6 bases, and 6 bases separated the two germline ends. CDR3 coding DNA: TGCGCCAGCAGCCAAGATTCTGCTCAGCCCCAGCATTTT. It yields the protein CASSQDSAQPQHF.

The V call is TRBV4-1, the J call TRBJ2-5; no clear D. V was pared by 4 bases and J by 5 bases, with 11 bases between. The germline CDR1 and CDR2 sequences are MGHRA and YSYEKL. CDR3 length equals 13 residues. The CDR3 DNA is TGCGCCAGCAGCCGGGCCTGGTTTGAGACCCAGTACTTC. Amino acid sequence: CASSRAWFETQYF.

This clonotype occurred a few times. This rearrangement joins TRBV5-1 to TRBJ2-3; 8 nucleotides match TRBD2. CDR1 and CDR2 (germline): SGHRS, YFSETQ. The CDR3 consists of 16 residues. Trimming at V came to 0 bases and at J to 2 bases, leaving 5 bases not matched to a gene. CDR3 nucleotides: TGCGCCAGCAGCTTGGGCGGGGGGCATCACACAGATACGCAGTATTTT. This codes for CASSLGGGHHTDTQYF.

This clonotype was seen many times. The V gene is TRBV7-2, the J gene TRBJ2-1, with 8 bases fitting TRBD2. CDR1 is SGHTA, CDR2 FQGNSA, per germline. CDR3 size: 15 residues. The V segment lost 2 bases and the J segment 2 bases; nucleotides outside the gene matches: 2. The DNA of the CDR3 is TGTGCCAGCAGCTTAAATAGCGGGGCCTACAATGAGCAGTTCTTC. Residues: CASSLNSGAYNEQFF.

The chain is built from TRBV7-2 and TRBJ2-2; D might be TRBD1 (6 bases). This CDR3 has 15 residues. V shed 6 bases and J shed 7 bases, with 18 bases lying between them. The germline V gene has CDR1 SGHTA and CDR2 FQGNSA. The CDR3 spells CASRKAGAKGGELFF. The DNA of the CDR3 is TGTGCCAGCAGAAAGGCAGGGGCGAAAGGCGGGGAGCTGTTTTTT.

The chain couples TRBV4-3 to TRBJ1-1, with D tentatively TRBD1 (5 bases). Germline CDR1 is LGHNA and CDR2 is YSLEER. This CDR3 contains 15 residues. The ends were cut back, 1 base at V and 1 base at J, with 10 bases in the middle. CDR3 in DNA: TGCGCCAGCAGCCAAGGGGGGGTACGGAACACTGAAGCTTTCTTT. Amino acid sequence: CASSQGGVRNTEAFF.

The rearrangement links TRBV10-3 to TRBJ2-2, with D tentatively TRBD2 (6 bases). The V end was cut by 10 bases, the J end by 6 bases, with 9 bases between. Germline-derived CDR1 and CDR2 are ENHRY and SYGVKD. The CDR3 covers 11 residues. The CDR3 region has the DNA TGTGCCAGCGGGGCCGCCGGGGAGCTGTTTTTT. Its translation is CASGAAGELFF.

The table lists this clonotype with a few counts. The chain carries TRBV4-3 and TRBJ2-6, with D unresolved. Germline V CDR1 and CDR2: LGHNA, YSLEER. Trimming removed 0 bases from V and 0 bases from J, with 12 bases in between. The CDR3 length is 18 residues. The CDR3, as DNA: TGCGCCAGCAGCCAAGATCGAAGGCGTCTCTCTGGGGCCAACGTCCTGACTTTC. Translated, it gives CASSQDRRRLSGANVLTF.

This clonotype was counted at least ten times. V gene TRBV6-5 combines with J gene TRBJ2-7, with D unclear. Looked up from germline, CDR1 is MNHEY and CDR2 is SVGAGI. The CDR3 length is 17 residues. Trimming left V 4 bases short and J 4 bases short, with 23 bases between. This CDR3 reads CASSFVKAGKNSYEQYV. The CDR3 coding sequence is TGTGCCAGCAGTTTTGTTAAGGCCGGTAAGAATTCTTACGAGCAGTACGTC.

This chain joins TRBV7-9 and TRBJ1-1, with D tentatively TRBD1 (5 bases). The V end was cut by 5 bases, the J end by 5 bases, with 6 bases between. Germline lookup yields CDR1 SEHNR and CDR2 FQNEAQ (reference sequence). The CDR3 runs to 11 residues. The CDR3 protein is CASSGHTEAFF. Here the CDR3 DNA reads TGTGCCAGCAGCGGACATACTGAAGCTTTCTTT.

The sample holds a few counts of this clonotype. This is likely a read error, given that the CDR3 carries no conserved phenylalanine or tryptophan at its end. The DNA is left out, because the CDR3 cannot be placed on it with certainty; the CDR3 is given as TCRdb lists it. The rearrangement links TRBV6-4 to TRBJ1-1; TRBD1, the table's D call, was not compared with the DNA. The CDR3 adds up to 13 amino acids, both ends counted. Looked up from germline, CDR1 is MRHNA and CDR2 is SNTAGT. The CDR3 reads CASSDWEIQGAGL.

The table lists this clonotype with a few counts. The chain uses TRBV5-1 and TRBJ2-2; D is unclear. The germline V gene has CDR1 SGHRS and CDR2 YFSETQ. The CDR3 runs to 14 residues. V was trimmed by 7 bases and J by 7 bases, leaving 17 bases between them. CDR3 sequence reads: CASRDLLLVGELFF. CDR3 nucleotide sequence: TGCGCCAGCCGTGACTTGCTGTTGGTCGGGGAGCTGTTTTTT.

This clonotype was recorded a few times. The chain has TRBV6-2 or TRBV6-3 and TRBJ2-7; 9 bases match TRBD2. V lost 6 bases, J lost 4 bases, and 10 bases stayed unmatched. Germline CDR1 is MNHEY and CDR2 is SVGEGT. This CDR3 is 15 amino acids long. The CDR3 DNA reads as TGTGCCAGCAGCTACGGTAGCGGGGGTCTTTACGAGCAGTACTTC. Translation: CASSYGSGGLYEQYF.

This clonotype was seen a handful of times. V usage is TRBV7-2 and J usage is TRBJ1-6; a weak D match, TRBD1 (6 bases). This CDR3 comprises 13 residues. The germline V gene has CDR1 SGHTA and CDR2 FQGNSA. The ends were cut back, 5 bases at V and 14 bases at J, with 16 bases in the middle. Here the CDR3 DNA reads TGTGCCAGCAGCGAGACGACAGGTCGGGCCCTCCACTTT. Encoded protein: CASSETTGRALHF.

This clonotype occurred a few times. V and J are TRBV7-2 and TRBJ2-3; D may be TRBD2 (7 bases). This CDR3 contains 15 residues. The germline gives CDR1 SGHTA, CDR2 FQGNSA. V shed 3 bases and J shed 3 bases, with 13 bases lying between them. Here the CDR3 reads CASSFGGLGTDTQYF. The CDR3 DNA follows: TGTGCCAGCAGCTTCGGGGGGCTTGGTACAGATACGCAGTATTTT.

The V gene is TRBV7-2, the J gene TRBJ2-3, with D possibly called TRBD1 or TRBD2 (6 bases each). CDR1 and CDR2 from the germline V gene are SGHTA and FQGNSA. There are 15 residues in the CDR3. V was trimmed by 6 bases and J by 1 base, leaving 14 bases between them. Here the CDR3 DNA reads TGTGCCAGCAGAACCGGGGGCCTGGGCACAGATACGCAGTATTTT. Translation gives CASRTGGLGTDTQYF.

This clonotype has just a few counts. The J gene is TRBJ2-3, the V gene TRBV5-1, with D perhaps TRBD2 (7 bases). CDR1 is SGHRS, CDR2 YFSETQ, per germline. V lost 3 bases to trimming and J lost 2 bases, with 13 bases between them. The CDR3 has 15 amino acids. CDR3 DNA: TGCGCCAGCAGCTGGCGGGGGCCCTTCACAGATACGCAGTATTTT. Amino acids: CASSWRGPFTDTQYF. Looking up the rest from reference TRBV5-1 and TRBJ2-3 gives the full variable domain: KAGVTQTPRYLIKTRGQQVTLSCSPISGHRSVSWYQQTPGQGLQFLFEYFSETQRNKGNFPGRFSGRQFSNSRSEMNVSTLELGDSALYLCASSWRGPFTDTQYFGPGTRLTVL.

The V call is TRBV5-1, the J call TRBJ2-5; TRBD1 matches at 8 bases. From germline, CDR1 is SGHRS and CDR2 YFSETQ. This CDR3 region has 13 residues. V dropped 5 bases and J dropped 10; count of bases not matched to a gene: 10. In nucleotides, the CDR3 is TGCGCCAGCAGGGACAGGGTACAAGAGGACCAGTACTTC. This codes for CASRDRVQEDQYF.

By share, this clonotype ranks as medium-sized. Here the CDR3 DNA reads TGTGCCAGCAGCTTAGACGATATCCAACCCCAGCATTTT. Translated, it gives CASSLDDIQPQHF. The J gene is TRBJ1-5, the V gene TRBV7-2; D gene unclear. V was clipped by 1 base and J by 10 bases, with 11 bases between them. This CDR3 spans 13 amino acids. Germline V gene data show CDR1 as SGHTA and CDR2 as FQGNSA.